A selection of T cell receptor beta chains follows, all from one sample in a study of cytomegalovirus exposure and HLA in healthy donors. The protocol was immunoSEQ multiplex PCR, while the TCRdb copy is restricted to in-frame clones and leaves out a portion. The top ten hold approximately 2.3% of the sample, which has around 160,000 clones, around four fifths seen once. The sample comprised PBMCs. These TCRs come from a man between 25 and 39 years old in good health and CMV-seropositive. The CDR3 runs from the conserved cysteine through the conserved F or W. Each record gives: clone size, V gene, J gene, D gene, CDR3 DNA, CDR3 protein. A D gene is named only where the DNA matches it firmly. Size is omitted from some rows. Given values are once, few, many or a class for expanded clones.

>-|TRBV18|TRBJ2-7|TRBD2
TGTGCCAGCTCATTTCTTGCGGGGACTAGCGGGGTCGAGCAGTACTTC
CASSFLAGTSGVEQYF
>-|TRBV9|TRBJ2-3|TRBD2
TGTGCCAGCAGCGTAGTCGGGGGGGGCCAGGCAGATACGCAGTATTTT
CASSVVGGGQADTQYF
>-|TRBV2|TRBJ2-1|-
TGTGCCAGCAGTGAACTCCCGGCTAGCCTTACCTTCTACAATGAGCAGTTCTTC
CASSELPASLTFYNEQFF
>few|TRBV4-3|TRBJ1-4|-
TGCGCCAGCAGCCAAGTTCGGACGGAGGGAAAACTGTTTTTT
CASSQVRTEGKLFF
>-|TRBV5-1|TRBJ2-1|-
TGCGCCAGCAGCTTGGCCACAGGGACCTATTCCGGGCAGTTCTTC
CASSLATGTYSGQFF
>-|TRBV5-1|TRBJ2-7|TRBD2
TGCGCCAGCAGCTTGGACTCGGGGGGGCAGCAGTACTTC
CASSLDSGGQQYF
>-|TRBV7-9|TRBJ2-2|-
TGTGCCAGCACCTCCGGGACTTATATCACCGGGGAGCTGTTTTTT
CASTSGTYITGELFF
>-|TRBV11-2|TRBJ2-1|TRBD2
TGTGCCAGCAGCCCGACTAGCGGTTCCTACAATGAGCAGTTCTTC
CASSPTSGSYNEQFF
>-|TRBV19|TRBJ2-1|TRBD1
TGTGCCAGTAGTTCAACCCCGGGACAGCCGGGAAGTTATGAGCAGTTCTTC
CASSSTPGQPGSYEQFF
>-|TRBV7-3|TRBJ2-2|TRBD2
TGTGCCAGCAGCTTAAGGGGACTAAGCGGGACCGGGGAGCTGTTTTTT
CASSLRGLSGTGELFF
>-|TRBV30|TRBJ2-4|-
TGTGCCTCAGAACTTCCGGGGGAGGCCAAAAACATTCAGTACTTC
CASELPGEAKNIQYF
>once|TRBV27|TRBJ2-1|-
TGTGCCAGCAAGGACCGGGGGTACAATGAGCAGTTCTTC
CASKDRGYNEQFF
>-|TRBV18|TRBJ2-1|-
TGTGCCAGCTCAGGTATTGGTAGCCCCATCTCCTACAATGAGCAGTTCTTC
CASSGIGSPISYNEQFF
>-|TRBV5-1|TRBJ2-5|TRBD1
TGCGCCAGCAGCTTAGGGACAGGGGGGAAGGAGACCCAGTACTTC
CASSLGTGGKETQYF
>-|TRBV12-5|TRBJ2-1|-
TGTGCTAGTGGTTTGGTACAGGGCCGACAACAGTTCTTC
CASGLVQGRQQFF
>-|TRBV10-1|TRBJ1-1|-
TGCGCCAGCAGTACAGGGTTCGGTCCCTTAGAAGCTTTCTTT
CASSTGFGPLEAFF
>-|TRBV4-1|TRBJ2-5|TRBD2
TGCGCCAGCAGCCCCGTTGCGGGGGACCAAGAGACCCAGTACTTC
CASSPVAGDQETQYF
>-|TRBV5-6|TRBJ2-3|-
TGTGCCAGCAGCTTGTTTCAGGGTGGGCGCGATACGCAGTATTTT
CASSLFQGGRDTQYF
>once|TRBV7-2|TRBJ2-1|-
TGTGCCAGCAGCGCCTGGGACACCCCATCCTACAATGAGCAGTTCTTC
CASSAWDTPSYNEQFF
>-|TRBV30|TRBJ2-7|TRBD1
TGTGCCGCGACAGGGTTCTACGAGCAGTACTTC
CAATGFYEQYF
>-|TRBV10-1|TRBJ2-1|TRBD2
TGCGCCAGCAGTGGGCCCGGGACTAGCCAAAATGAGCAGTTCTTC
CASSGPGTSQNEQFF
>-|TRBV19|TRBJ2-3|TRBD1
TGTGCCAGTATCGGGGGACAGGGCCACACAGATACGCAGTATTTT
CASIGGQGHTDTQYF
>-|TRBV9|TRBJ1-1|TRBD1
TGTGCCAGCAGCGTAGCCACAGGGGGCCCTGAAGCTTTCTTT
CASSVATGGPEAFF
>-|TRBV5-6|TRBJ2-3|TRBD2
TGTGCCAGCGTGCGGGGGTATAGGACAGATACGCAGTATTTT
CASVRGYRTDTQYF
>-|TRBV23-1|TRBJ2-5|-
TGCGCCAGCAGTCTACGACTAGGGCAAGAGACCCAGTACTTC
CASSLRLGQETQYF
>-|TRBV19|TRBJ2-3|TRBD1
TGTGCCAGTATAGGACAGGTCACAGATACGCAGTATTTT
CASIGQVTDTQYF
>-|TRBV5-1|TRBJ2-1|TRBD1
TGCGCCAGCAGCTTGGGGACAGGGACGGTCAATGAGCAGTTCTTC
CASSLGTGTVNEQFF
>-|TRBV7-9|TRBJ1-2|TRBD1
TGTGCCAGCAGCCCCAGGACAGGGGGAAGCTATGGCTACACCTTC
CASSPRTGGSYGYTF
>-|TRBV6-5|TRBJ2-7|TRBD1
TGTGCCAGCTTATCCGGGACAGGCCCCTACGAGCAGTACTTC
CASLSGTGPYEQYF
>-|TRBV4-2|TRBJ2-1|-
TGTGCCAGCAGCCAAGAATCAGGGGCAATCTACAATGAGCAGTTCTTC
CASSQESGAIYNEQFF
>-|TRBV15|TRBJ2-3|-
TGTGCCACCAGCAGAGGCGGCAGCACAGATACGCAGTATTTT
CATSRGGSTDTQYF
>-|TRBV27|TRBJ1-1|-
TGTGCCAGCAGTTTAAGGCAGGGGAGGAACACTGAAGCTTTCTTT
CASSLRQGRNTEAFF
>-|TRBV7-2|TRBJ2-7|TRBD2
TGTGCCAGCAGCTCTCCTAGCGGGGGGGTATACGAGCAGTACTTC
CASSSPSGGVYEQYF
>-|TRBV7-3|TRBJ1-1|TRBD1
TGTGCCAGCAGCTTAGACAGGGGAGGCACTGAAGCTTTCTTT
CASSLDRGGTEAFF
>-|TRBV4-3|TRBJ2-1|TRBD1
TGCGCCAGCAGCCAACTGCAGGGGGCGGGATCCTACAATGAGCAGTTCTTC
CASSQLQGAGSYNEQFF
>-|TRBV4-3|TRBJ1-1|TRBD1
TGCGCCAGCAGCCGCGATCAGACAGGGGTGGTTGCTGAAGCTTTCTTT
CASSRDQTGVVAEAFF
>few|TRBV30|TRBJ1-1|TRBD1
TGTGCCTGGAGCGATGAGGGGGCTCTCGAAGCTTTCTTT
CAWSDEGALEAFF
>-|TRBV7-2|TRBJ2-7|TRBD2
TGTGCCAGCAGCTCGTTAGCGGGGGGAGAGCAGTACTTC
CASSSLAGGEQYF
>-|TRBV7-2|TRBJ2-5|-
TGTGCCAGCAGCTGGGTAGCGGCCCACCAAGAGACCCAGTACTTC
CASSWVAAHQETQYF
>-|TRBV4-1|TRBJ2-1|-
TGCGCCAGCAGCCCTTCTTGGCCCTCCTACAATGAGCAGTTCTTC
CASSPSWPSYNEQFF
>-|TRBV6-1|TRBJ1-2|TRBD1
TGTGCCAGCAGTGCCCGAGACAGGGATGGCTACACCTTC
CASSARDRDGYTF